These 6 T cell receptor beta chains were all obtained from the same sample, sequenced in a study of CD8+ T cells in alopecia areata. RNA was isolated and reverse transcribed to cDNA, the sequencing template. TCRdb's copy holds only in-frame clones and misses some; the assay was immunoSEQ multiplex PCR. Of more than 90,000 clones in the sample, around 58% are singletons; the top ten hold 25% to 30%. Treatment noted: oral pan-JAK inhibitor, 5-10 mg twice daily. The sequencing used CD8+ T cells sorted from blood, collected at week 4, from a patient treated with tofacitinib. The source of these receptors is a human donor with alopecia areata.

V gene TRBV6-5 combines with J gene TRBJ2-7; 8 bases are a match to TRBD2. Germline trimming cut 2 bases from V and 5 bases from J; bases unmatched to any gene: 5. Germline lookup yields CDR1 MNHEY and CDR2 SVGAGI. CDR3 length: 14 residues. CDR3 sequence: CASSYASGSDEQYF. CDR3 bases: TGTGCCAGCAGTTACGCTAGCGGGTCGGACGAGCAGTACTTC.

The gene calls are TRBV30 and TRBJ2-1; 8 bases line up with TRBD2. Germline CDR1 is GTSNPN and CDR2 is SVGIG (reference sequence). This CDR3 region has 15 residues. J lost 8 bases, V lost 1 base, and 10 bases had no gene match. Here the CDR3 reads CAWSAPGGGGYEQFF. The CDR3 DNA follows: TGTGCCTGGAGTGCCCCGGGAGGGGGGGGATATGAGCAGTTCTTC.

This clone was seen a few times. This chain's CDR3 is CAAKDLLMNTEAFF. In DNA form, the CDR3 reads TGTGCCGCCAAGGACCTCCTTATGAACACTGAAGCTTTCTTT. The chain has TRBV6-6 and TRBJ1-1; D is undetermined. Between the trimmed V and J ends, which lost 11 bases and 0 bases, there was a span of 16 bases. Germline V CDR1 and CDR2: MNHNY, SVGAGI (reference sequence). The CDR3 has 14 amino acids.

This chain links TRBV29-1 with TRBJ2-5, with 7 bases lining up with TRBD1. J lost 2 bases, V lost 5 bases, and 5 bases had no gene match. The CDR3 has 13 amino acids. In germline, CDR1 is SQVTM, CDR2 ANQGSEA. CDR3 sequence (DNA): TGCAGCGTTACCACAGGGGCTCAAGAGACCCAGTACTTC. Its protein is CSVTTGAQETQYF.

CDR3 coding DNA: TGTGCCAGCAGCTTGGGGTCCATCGTCTATGGCTACACCTTC. It yields the protein CASSLGSIVYGYTF. This rearrangement joins TRBV5-6 to TRBJ1-2; no clear D gene. V lost 0 bases to trimming and J lost 4 bases, with 10 bases between them. Germline loops: CDR1 SGHDT, CDR2 YYEEEE. The CDR3 extends over 14 amino acids.

This clone was found once. The CDR3 reads CAWTSRGYYGYTF. Written as DNA, the CDR3 is TGTGCCTGGACTTCAAGGGGTTACTATGGCTACACCTTC. This sequence joins TRBV30 and TRBJ1-2, with D possibly being TRBD1 (5 bases). Germline loops: CDR1 GTSNPN, CDR2 SVGIG (reference sequence). This CDR3 comprises 13 residues. The V gene lost 4 bases and the J gene lost 3 bases, with 12 bases spanning the gap.